The table lists the clone carrying this TCR beta chain with a count of one. The source of the sample is a study of cytomegalovirus exposure and HLA in healthy donors. Amplification used 60 Vbeta primers and 13 Jbeta primers. The method was immunoSEQ multiplex PCR; TCRdb's version includes in-frame clones alone and lacks a portion of them. There are about 150,000 clones in the sample; approximately 71% occur only once, and about 10% lies in the top ten. Germline CDR1 SGHRS, CDR2 YFSETQ. This CDR3 spans 15 amino acids. V shed 5 bases, J shed 4 bases, and the junction held 12 bases outside the gene matches.

This TCR came from a man in his thirties or forties in good health and CMV-seropositive. Sequenced input: PBMCs. V usage is TRBV5-1 and J usage is TRBJ2-7; 7 bases match TRBD1. This CDR3 is CASSQETGVVYEQYF. CDR3 nucleotide sequence: TGCGCCAGCAGTCAAGAAACAGGGGTGGTATACGAGCAGTACTTC.